These 5 T cell receptor beta chains were all obtained from the same sample, sequenced in a study of cytomegalovirus exposure and HLA in healthy donors. Primers for the PCR totalled 60 Vbeta and 13 Jbeta. The method was immunoSEQ multiplex PCR; TCRdb's version includes in-frame clones alone and lacks a portion of them. The data contain about 180,000 clones, around three quarters of them singletons. Sequencing input: PBMCs. The receptors come from a man aged 40-49 years in good health and CMV-seronegative.

V gene TRBV6-5 combines with J gene TRBJ2-3, with TRBD2 as a possible D gene (6 bases). The CDR3 runs to 13 residues. From germline, CDR1 is MNHEY and CDR2 SVGAGI. Trimming took 4 bases from V and 3 from J, leaving 8 bases between them. The CDR3 is CASSSGATDTQYF. The CDR3 nucleotides are TGTGCCAGCAGTTCGGGAGCAACAGATACGCAGTATTTT.

This clone was counted a few times. The chain couples TRBV2 to TRBJ2-7; 11 positions agree with TRBD1. The CDR3 has 16 residues. Per the germline V gene, CDR1 is SNHLY and CDR2 is FYNNEI. The ends lost 6 bases at V and 5 bases at J; junction bases unmatched: 12. The DNA of the CDR3 is TGTGCCAGCAGGTTCCCCGGGACAGGGGGGGACAACGAGCAGTACTTC. Translation: CASRFPGTGGDNEQYF.

This clone was counted only a few times. CDR3 nucleotide sequence: TGCGCCAGCAGCCGGACTAGCGGGGTCGGGGAGCAGTACTTC. This translates into CASSRTSGVGEQYF. V gene TRBV5-1 combines with J gene TRBJ2-7, with TRBD2 matching over 12 bases. This CDR3 has 14 residues. Germline trimming cut 4 bases from V and 7 bases from J; bases unmatched to any gene: 6. Per germline, CDR1 SGHRS and CDR2 YFSETQ.

V usage is TRBV27 and J usage is TRBJ1-5; 7 positions agree with TRBD1. This CDR3 comprises 14 residues. J lost 6 bases, V lost 3 bases, and 5 bases had no gene match. From germline, CDR1 is MNHEY and CDR2 SMNVEV (reference sequence). Here the CDR3 DNA reads TGTGCCAGCAGTTTTTCAGGGGGTGGTCAGCCCCAGCATTTT. Residues: CASSFSGGGQPQHF.

The V call is TRBV2, the J call TRBJ1-2, with 12 bases fitting TRBD1. The CDR3 is 13 residues long. In germline, CDR1 is SNHLY, CDR2 FYNNEI. Trimming took 6 bases from V and 4 from J; bases not matched to a gene: 0. This chain's CDR3 is CASRGQGAYGYTF. CDR3 DNA: TGTGCCAGCAGGGGACAGGGGGCCTATGGCTACACCTTC. The full variable domain, with the rest looked up from reference TRBV2 and TRBJ1-2, is EPEVTQTPSHQVTQMGQEVILRCVPISNHLYFYWYRQILGQKVEFLVSFYNNEISEKSEIFDDQFSVERPDGSNFTLKIRSTKLEDSAMYFCASRGQGAYGYTFGSGTRLTVV.